These 28 T cell receptor beta chains share one sample of origin, sequenced in a study of T cell responses to AZD1222 COVID-19 vaccine. This table comes from immunoSEQ multiplex PCR, and its TCRdb copy is limited to in-frame clones, with some not included. The sample carries about 160,000 clones, 90% recorded once. This specimen consisted of peripheral blood, obtained on day 0 of AZD1222 vaccination. These TCRs come from an adult in good health.

The chain uses TRBV24-1 and TRBJ1-2; 8 bases map to TRBD1. This CDR3 has 17 residues. The V segment lost 4 bases and the J segment 5 bases; nucleotides outside the gene matches: 14. The germline gives CDR1 KGHDR, CDR2 SFDVKD. CDR3 sequence (DNA): TGTGCCACCAGTGAAGGAGGGACAGGCTTCGGTAATTATGGCTACACCTTC. Translating gives CATSEGGTGFGNYGYTF.

The V and J genes are TRBV28 and TRBJ1-2; possible D gene TRBD1, 6 bases. The CDR3 is made up of 19 amino acids. CDR1 is MDHEN and CDR2 is SYDVKM in the germline V gene. Trimming stripped 5 bases from V and 0 bases from J, with 25 bases between. This chain's CDR3 is CASSQYRVREPLANYGYTF. CDR3 nucleotide sequence: TGTGCCAGCAGTCAATACAGGGTCAGGGAGCCGCTAGCTAACTATGGCTACACCTTC.

With regard to this clone: At one of its ends the junction is not consistent with the germline gene, which may arise from a read error. The rearrangement joins TRBV19 to TRBJ1-5; D not certain. From germline, CDR1 is LNHDA and CDR2 SQIVND (reference sequence). The CDR3 is made up of 14 amino acids. CDR3 in amino acids: CAGSIVTGNRPQHF. CDR3 nucleotides: TGTGCCGGTAGTATAGTGACGGGCAACCGGCCCCAGCATTTT.

V usage is TRBV7-3 and J usage is TRBJ1-4, with a possible D match to TRBD1 (5 bases). The CDR3 consists of 15 residues. CDR1 is SGHTA and CDR2 is FQGTGA in the germline V gene. Between the trimmed V and J ends, which lost 2 bases and 0 bases, there was a span of 7 bases. The CDR3 sequence is CASSLQGSTNEKLFF. CDR3 in DNA: TGTGCCAGCAGCTTACAGGGATCAACTAATGAAAAACTGTTTTTT.

This chain connects TRBV24-1 to TRBJ1-6; TRBD1 aligns across 7 bases. The CDR3 loop spans 19 amino acids. Germline CDR1 KGHDR, CDR2 SFDVKD. V trimming: 3 bases; J trimming: 8 bases; junction bases outside the gene matches: 18. Here the CDR3 DNA reads TGTGCCACCAGTGATCCCCGATTCTTAACAGGGGACGGAGATTCACCCCTCCACTTT. Its translation: CATSDPRFLTGDGDSPLHF.

This chain uses TRBV2 with TRBJ2-1, with a weak D call TRBD2 (5 bases). The CDR3 is made up of 13 amino acids. Trimming pared 6 bases from V and 7 bases from J, leaving 13 bases between. Germline assignment: CDR1 SNHLY and CDR2 FYNNEI. The chain's CDR3 is CASSGSRGNEQFF. In DNA, the CDR3 is TGTGCCAGCAGCGGAAGTAGAGGGAATGAGCAGTTCTTC.

The chain couples TRBV6-2 or TRBV6-3 to TRBJ2-1; 8 bases align to TRBD2. Germline trimming cut 0 bases from V and 6 bases from J; bases unmatched to any gene: 7. CDR1 and CDR2 (germline): MNHEY, SVGEGT. The CDR3 has 16 amino acids. In DNA form, the CDR3 reads TGTGCCAGCAGTTACTCGGGCGGGGGGACATCCAATGAGCAGTTCTTC. It translates to CASSYSGGGTSNEQFF.

The count of this clone is one. This chain uses TRBV6-2 or TRBV6-3 with TRBJ1-5; D unresolved. The CDR3 runs to 13 residues. Trimming pared 6 bases from V and 9 bases from J, leaving 15 bases between. Germline V gene data show CDR1 as MNHEY and CDR2 as SVGEGT. The CDR3 DNA follows: TGTGCCAGCAGCCAAACCCGGAACTGGCCCCAGCATTTT. Encoded protein: CASSQTRNWPQHF.

A word on this clone: Relative to the germline gene, one junction end is altered; a read error may explain this. Other DNA sequences in the same sample also yield this CDR3. The chain joins TRBV19 to TRBJ2-7; 10 nucleotides line up with TRBD1. Germline V lookup: CDR1 LNHDA, CDR2 SQIVND (reference sequence). The length of the CDR3 is 15 residues. The CDR3 DNA sequence: TGTGCCAGTAGCATAGGCGGACAGGGGGCCTACGAGCAGTACTTC. Its translation is CASSIGGQGAYEQYF.

This chain connects TRBV27 to TRBJ1-5; D is possibly TRBD1 (6 bases). CDR3 length equals 14 residues. Trimming left V 6 bases short and J 4 bases short, with 13 bases between. Germline V CDR1 and CDR2: MNHEY, SMNVEV (reference sequence). In DNA form, the CDR3 reads TGTGCCAGCAGCCTAGGGGGTGTGAATCAGCCCCAGCATTTT. It codes for CASSLGGVNQPQHF.

The V gene is TRBV30, the J gene TRBJ1-4, with D unclear. Germline CDR1 reads GTSNPN; CDR2 reads SVGIG (reference sequence). V was trimmed by 0 bases and J by 5 bases, leaving 7 bases between them. The CDR3 is made up of 13 amino acids. CDR3 protein: CAWSVWLNEKLFF. In DNA form, the CDR3 reads TGTGCCTGGAGTGTATGGCTGAATGAAAAACTGTTTTTT.

About this clone: The sample has other DNA sequences that encode this CDR3 too. This chain joins TRBV12-3 or TRBV12-4 and TRBJ2-7, with D unclear. The CDR3 is 12 residues long. V lost 3 bases and J 4 bases, leaving 7 bases between the germline ends. In DNA, the CDR3 is TGTGCCAGCAGTTTGATGGGTTACGAGCAGTACTTC. Amino acid sequence: CASSLMGYEQYF.

The genes are TRBV14 and TRBJ1-2, with 8 bases aligning to TRBD1. J was trimmed by 9 bases and V by 4 bases; bases with no gene match: 7. This CDR3 region has 13 residues. Germline values: CDR1 SGHDN, CDR2 FVKESK. The CDR3 region has the DNA TGTGCCAGCAGCCCTCGGACAGGGACAAGCTACACCTTC. Translation: CASSPRTGTSYTF.

V gene TRBV5-1 combines with J gene TRBJ1-1; D unresolved. Germline CDR1 SGHRS, CDR2 YFSETQ. Trimming removed 4 bases at V and 6 bases at J, with 19 bases between. There are 15 residues in the CDR3. CDR3 protein: CASSLTGNERAEAFF. CDR3 coding DNA: TGCGCCAGCAGCCTGACGGGGAATGAAAGGGCTGAAGCTTTCTTT.

The chain recombines TRBV7-3 with TRBJ1-1, with D possibly being TRBD1 (5 bases). Trimming removed 6 bases at V and 0 bases at J, with 11 bases between. Germline CDR1 SGHTA, CDR2 FQGTGA. This CDR3 has 14 amino acids. The CDR3 region is CASSRDRVNTEAFF. The CDR3, as DNA: TGTGCCAGCAGTCGCGACAGAGTGAACACTGAAGCTTTCTTT.

The rearrangement links TRBV14 to TRBJ1-4; no reliable D call. The CDR3 has 17 residues. CDR1 and CDR2 (germline): SGHDN, FVKESK. The V end was cut by 3 bases, the J end by 2 bases, with 16 bases between. CDR3 sequence: CASSQTRALRTNEKLFF. CDR3 nucleotide sequence: TGTGCCAGCAGCCAGACTAGAGCCCTTCGGACTAATGAAAAACTGTTTTTT.

The chain has TRBV6-2 or TRBV6-3 and TRBJ2-5; the D gene is possibly TRBD2 (6 bases). This CDR3 is built from 15 residues. Germline-derived CDR1 and CDR2 are MNHEY and SVGEGT. V lost 2 bases, J lost 2 bases, and 12 bases lay in between. The DNA for the CDR3 is TGTGCCAGCAGTTACGGGGGGACGGGACAAGAGACCCAGTACTTC. This gives the protein CASSYGGTGQETQYF.

The chain has TRBV6-5 and TRBJ1-1; 9 bases agree with TRBD1. The CDR3 extends over 14 amino acids. J gave up 5 bases and V 5 bases, and 6 bases lay outside the gene matches. Per the germline V gene, CDR1 is MNHEY and CDR2 is SVGAGI. The DNA of the CDR3 is TGTGCCAGCAGTCCGGACAGGGGTCGTACTGAAGCTTTCTTT. As protein: CASSPDRGRTEAFF.

The chain is built from TRBV9 and TRBJ2-2, with a tentative D call TRBD1 (5 bases). Trimming removed 0 bases at V and 8 bases at J, with 14 bases between. The CDR3 runs to 15 residues. Germline CDR1 is SGDLS and CDR2 is YYNGEE. The CDR3 sequence is CASSVAIQGAGELFF. The CDR3 nucleotides are TGTGCCAGCAGCGTAGCTATCCAGGGTGCGGGGGAGCTGTTTTTT. Looking up the rest from reference TRBV9 and TRBJ2-2 gives the full variable domain: DSGVTQTPKHLITATGQRVTLRCSPRSGDLSVYWYQQSLDQGLQFLIQYYNGEERAKGNILERFSAQQFPDLHSELNLSSLELGDSALYFCASSVAIQGAGELFFGEGSRLTVL.

The V and J genes are TRBV5-6 and TRBJ2-5; the D is unclear. CDR3 length: 11 residues. The germline V gene encodes CDR1 SGHDT and CDR2 YYEEEE. V lost 2 bases to trimming and J lost 7 bases, with 6 bases between them. The CDR3 DNA is TGTGCCAGCAGCTTTTCGGGGACCCAGTACTTC. It is translated as CASSFSGTQYF.

Of note for this clone: Since no conserved phenylalanine or tryptophan closes the CDR3, a read error is the likely cause. It is unclear where the CDR3 begins or ends on the DNA, so no DNA is shown, and the CDR3 is as TCRdb lists it. The CDR3 sequence is CARRVEGWA. This chain joins TRBV19 and TRBJ1-2. Germline V gene data show CDR1 as LNHDA and CDR2 as SQIVND (reference sequence). Including both end residues, the CDR3 is 9 amino acids long.

Of note for this clone: The identical CDR3 is also encoded by other nucleotide sequences in the sample. The chain uses TRBV3-1 (or the pseudogene TRBV3-2) and TRBJ2-7, with D uncertain. The CDR3 is 12 amino acids. The V gene's germline CDR1 is LGHDT and CDR2 YNNKEL (reference sequence). Trimming removed 0 bases from V and 3 bases from J, with 3 bases in between. CDR3 DNA sequence: TGTGCCAGCAGCCAAGACCGCTACGAGCAGTACTTC. It codes for CASSQDRYEQYF.

The table lists this clone with a count of one. V is TRBV11-2 and J is TRBJ1-4; D is ambiguous. Germline V gives CDR1 SGHAT, CDR2 FQNNGV. The CDR3 totals 14 residues. With 7 bases removed from V and 7 bases from J, the gap between germline ends came to 16 bases. Here the CDR3 DNA reads TGTGCCAGCACGCAGAATCCAGCGGGTGAAAAACTGTTTTTT. This gives the protein CASTQNPAGEKLFF.

This clone was observed once. This rearrangement joins TRBV7-8 to TRBJ2-5; 9 bases agree with TRBD1. The CDR3 sequence is 16 residues long. J lost 2 bases, V lost 5 bases, and 9 bases had no gene match. From germline, CDR1 is SGHVS and CDR2 FQNEAQ. The CDR3 sequence: CASSPATGGTQETQYF. The CDR3, as DNA: TGTGCCAGCAGCCCGGCGACAGGGGGTACACAAGAGACCCAGTACTTC.

This clone has just one count. The V gene is TRBV14, the J gene TRBJ2-3; no clear D gene. V lost 4 bases and J lost 3, with 8 bases in between. CDR3 length equals 13 residues. Germline V lookup: CDR1 SGHDN, CDR2 FVKESK. CDR3 DNA: TGTGCCAGCAGCCTCCACCTGACAGATACGCAGTATTTT. It specifies CASSLHLTDTQYF.

This chain uses TRBV4-1 with TRBJ1-4; D remains ambiguous. CDR1 and CDR2 (germline): MGHRA, YSYEKL. V dropped 5 bases and J dropped 10 bases, with 11 bases sitting between them. CDR3 length equals 12 residues. CDR3 in DNA: TGCGCCAGCAGCATAAGCGTGGGAAAACTGTTTTTT. Translation gives CASSISVGKLFF.

The CDR3 reads CATGTPDTQYF. CDR3 DNA: TGTGCCACCGGTACCCCAGATACGCAGTATTTT. This rearrangement joins TRBV28 to TRBJ2-3; no definite D call. CDR1 and CDR2 (germline): MDHEN, SYDVKM. V dropped 10 bases and J dropped 4 bases, with 9 bases sitting between them. The CDR3 consists of 11 residues.

J is TRBJ2-7 and V is TRBV6-2 or TRBV6-3; D remains ambiguous. V dropped 2 bases and J dropped 3 bases, with 17 bases sitting between them. CDR3 length: 16 residues. From germline, CDR1 is MNHEY and CDR2 SVGEGT. Here the CDR3 reads CASSYQLLRSRYEQYF. The CDR3 nucleotides are TGTGCCAGCAGTTACCAACTCCTTCGAAGTCGCTACGAGCAGTACTTC.